The 14 T cell receptor beta chains below were found in one sample sequenced in a study of identical twins. Via MiXCR, TCRdb re-called the 5' RACE reads, giving one row per CDR3 protein. The repertoire consists of approximately 630,000 distinct CDR3 sequences, with less than 9% occurring once and the leading ten covering about 1.5%. These data were also filed under a second study, of yellow fever vaccine responses in identical twins.

The sample comprised PBMCs. Receptor source: a woman under 30 in good health.

This clonotype was observed many times. This chain connects TRBV3-1 to TRBJ1-1, with 7 bases fitting TRBD1. The CDR3 is made up of 14 amino acids. V lost 0 bases and J lost 4; bases outside the gene matches: 2. Germline lookup yields CDR1 LGHDT and CDR2 YNNKEL (reference sequence). Here the CDR3 DNA reads TGTGCCAGCAGCCAAGAGACAGGGACCACTGAAGCTTTCTTT. Residues: CASSQETGTTEAFF. Supplemented by reference TRBV3-1 and TRBJ1-1, the full variable domain reads DTAVSQTPKYLVTQMGNDKSIKCEQNLGHDTMYWYKQDSKKFLKIMFSYNNKELIINETVPNRFSPKSPDKAHLNLHINSLELGDSAVYFCASSQETGTTEAFFGQGTRLTVV.

The chain couples TRBV4-1 to TRBJ2-3; D unclear. The CDR3 sequence is 16 residues long. Germline V gene sequence: CDR1 MGHRA, CDR2 YSYEKL. V dropped 0 bases and J dropped 2 bases, with 12 bases sitting between them. CDR3 nucleotide sequence: TGCGCCAGCAGCCAAGAACGGCTTCGGGCCACAGATACGCAGTATTTT. It codes for CASSQERLRATDTQYF.

This clonotype was observed at least ten times. The V gene is TRBV5-1, the J gene TRBJ1-1; no reliable D call. CDR1 SGHRS and CDR2 YFSETQ come from the germline V gene. V lost 4 bases to trimming and J lost 7 bases, with 17 bases between them. The CDR3 is 14 amino acids. The CDR3 sequence: CASSPSGLYIEAFF. DNA of the CDR3: TGCGCCAGCAGCCCGTCCGGGTTATACATTGAAGCTTTCTTT.

This clonotype showed up just a few times. The chain uses TRBV6-1 and TRBJ1-1; 7 bases agree with TRBD1. The V and J ends lost 3 bases and 1 base, in that order; junction bases with no gene match: 5. This CDR3 is built from 15 residues. CDR1 is MNHNS, CDR2 SASEGT, per germline. CDR3 in DNA: TGTGCCAGCAGTGATGGACAGGAACCGAACACTGAAGCTTTCTTT. It translates to CASSDGQEPNTEAFF.

Only a few counts were recorded for this clonotype. This sequence joins TRBV27 and TRBJ2-5; D possibly corresponds to TRBD1 (6 bases). The CDR3 consists of 12 residues. CDR1 is MNHEY and CDR2 is SMNVEV in the germline V gene (reference sequence). Between the trimmed V and J ends, which lost 6 bases and 4 bases, there was a span of 9 bases. CDR3 sequence: CASSTGSETQYF. CDR3 DNA sequence: TGTGCCAGCAGCACAGGGTCAGAGACCCAGTACTTC.

The rearrangement uses TRBV29-1 and TRBJ2-2, with D hard to call. The CDR3 has 11 residues. The ends were cut back, 7 bases at V and 6 bases at J, with 9 bases in the middle. The V gene's germline CDR1 is SQVTM and CDR2 ANQGSEA. CDR3 loop: CSGERAGELFF. As DNA, the CDR3 is TGCAGCGGCGAAAGGGCCGGGGAGCTGTTTTTT.

This CDR3 reads CAISESTGNNEQFF. CDR3 coding DNA: TGTGCCATCAGTGAGTCGACAGGCAACAATGAGCAGTTCTTC. This rearrangement joins TRBV10-3 to TRBJ2-1; D might be TRBD1 (6 bases). This CDR3 is 14 amino acids long. V was shortened by 0 bases and J by 5 bases, with 8 bases between the two germline ends. Germline V gives CDR1 ENHRY, CDR2 SYGVKD.

This clonotype was counted many times. The chain is built from TRBV18 and TRBJ1-1; D not resolved. This CDR3 has 12 amino acids. Germline CDR1 is KGHSH and CDR2 is LQKENI. The germline V and J ends were trimmed by 4 bases and 2 bases, with 5 bases remaining between them. The CDR3 protein is CASSRTNTEAFF. The CDR3 DNA reads TGTGCCAGCTCACGTACCAACACTGAAGCTTTCTTT.

This clonotype was found a few times. J is TRBJ2-5 and V is TRBV5-6, with D perhaps matching TRBD1 (6 bases). Per the germline V gene, CDR1 is SGHDT and CDR2 is YYEEEE. V lost 8 bases to trimming and J lost 5 bases, with 13 bases between them. The CDR3 is 12 amino acids. The CDR3 loop reads CASKQGHETQYF. The CDR3 bases are TGTGCCAGTAAACAGGGCCATGAGACCCAGTACTTC.

In this sample, this clonotype turned up many times. The rearrangement joins TRBV29-1 to TRBJ2-1, with 11 bases that match TRBD2. The CDR3 totals 15 residues. The junction had 10 bases not matched to a gene; V was cut back by 4 bases and J by 8 bases. Per germline, CDR1 SQVTM and CDR2 ANQGSEA. The CDR3 region is CSVVGGTSGGDEQFF. In DNA, the CDR3 is TGCAGCGTTGTGGGAGGGACTAGCGGAGGGGATGAGCAGTTCTTC.

The chain recombines TRBV4-1 with TRBJ2-5; TRBD1 matches 8 bases. Germline-derived CDR1 and CDR2 are MGHRA and YSYEKL. V shed 0 bases, J shed 6 bases, and the junction held 9 bases outside the gene matches. This CDR3 region has 16 residues. As DNA, the CDR3 is TGCGCCAGCAGCCAAGAATATTCAGGGGGCGCGAAGACCCAGTACTTC. Protein: CASSQEYSGGAKTQYF.

J is TRBJ2-6 and V is TRBV5-1; 9 bases match TRBD1. Trimming cost V 0 bases and J 0 bases; bases outside gene matches: 7. This CDR3 comprises 19 residues. CDR1 SGHRS and CDR2 YFSETQ come from the germline V gene. CDR3: CASSLAFGQGHSGANVLTF. The CDR3, as DNA: TGCGCCAGCAGCTTGGCCTTTGGACAGGGGCACTCTGGGGCCAACGTCCTGACTTTC.

The CDR3 spells CSATDRAGQPQHF. The CDR3 bases are TGCAGTGCTACGGACAGGGCTGGTCAGCCCCAGCATTTT. The chain uses TRBV20-1 and TRBJ1-5, with 8 bases fitting TRBD1. The CDR3 totals 13 residues. Looked up from germline, CDR1 is DFQATT and CDR2 is SNEGSKA (reference sequence). Trimming at V came to 4 bases and at J to 6 bases, leaving 5 bases not matched to a gene.

This chain uses TRBV28 with TRBJ2-4; a weak D match, TRBD2 (5 bases). The CDR3 has 15 residues. Trimming pared 1 base from V and 9 bases from J, leaving 16 bases between. Germline-derived CDR1 and CDR2 are MDHEN and SYDVKM. The CDR3 sequence is CASSLSAAPKSIQYF. CDR3 nucleotides: TGTGCCAGCAGTTTATCAGCGGCCCCTAAGAGCATTCAGTACTTC.